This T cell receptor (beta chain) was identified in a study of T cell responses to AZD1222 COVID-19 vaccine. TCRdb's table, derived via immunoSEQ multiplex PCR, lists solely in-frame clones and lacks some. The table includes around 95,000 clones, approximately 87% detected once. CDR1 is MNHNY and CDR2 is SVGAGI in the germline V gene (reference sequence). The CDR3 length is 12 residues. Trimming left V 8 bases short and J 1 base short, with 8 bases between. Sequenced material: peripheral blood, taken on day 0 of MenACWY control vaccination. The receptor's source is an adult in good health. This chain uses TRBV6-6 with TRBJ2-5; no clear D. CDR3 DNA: TGTGCCAGCCAAACCAGCCAAGAGACCCAGTACTTC. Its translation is CASQTSQETQYF.